This TCR beta chain came from a study of shared clonotypes between healthy human individuals. Using immunoSEQ multiplex PCR, the repertoire was profiled, and TCRdb retains in-frame clones only, with some absent. The sample holds more than 2 million clones, about 94% seen once. This CDR3 spans 15 amino acids. Germline V lookup: CDR1 MNHEY, CDR2 SVGAGI. The germline V and J ends were trimmed by 2 bases and 2 bases, with 11 bases remaining between them. Notes on this clone: Its antigen is not identified.

Overall study results and limits: When compared with the clonotypes that were shared by all four sorted-subset donors, the non-shared clonotypes turned out to have lower generation probabilities. Memory subsets had estimated richness that was generally smaller than that of naive subsets. It was observed that roughly 5.5% of naive CD4 clonotypes were shared across a few donors.

The specimen sequenced was naive CD4+ T cells sorted from blood. Noted subset: CD45RA+ positively selected. This TCR came from a man between 18 and 35 years old in good health. The rearrangement links TRBV6-5 to TRBJ2-3; the D gene could be TRBD1 or TRBD2 (5 bases each). CDR3 sequence reads: CASSYGAGPTDTQYF. CDR3 sequence (DNA): TGTGCCAGCAGTTACGGGGCGGGCCCCACAGATACGCAGTATTTT.